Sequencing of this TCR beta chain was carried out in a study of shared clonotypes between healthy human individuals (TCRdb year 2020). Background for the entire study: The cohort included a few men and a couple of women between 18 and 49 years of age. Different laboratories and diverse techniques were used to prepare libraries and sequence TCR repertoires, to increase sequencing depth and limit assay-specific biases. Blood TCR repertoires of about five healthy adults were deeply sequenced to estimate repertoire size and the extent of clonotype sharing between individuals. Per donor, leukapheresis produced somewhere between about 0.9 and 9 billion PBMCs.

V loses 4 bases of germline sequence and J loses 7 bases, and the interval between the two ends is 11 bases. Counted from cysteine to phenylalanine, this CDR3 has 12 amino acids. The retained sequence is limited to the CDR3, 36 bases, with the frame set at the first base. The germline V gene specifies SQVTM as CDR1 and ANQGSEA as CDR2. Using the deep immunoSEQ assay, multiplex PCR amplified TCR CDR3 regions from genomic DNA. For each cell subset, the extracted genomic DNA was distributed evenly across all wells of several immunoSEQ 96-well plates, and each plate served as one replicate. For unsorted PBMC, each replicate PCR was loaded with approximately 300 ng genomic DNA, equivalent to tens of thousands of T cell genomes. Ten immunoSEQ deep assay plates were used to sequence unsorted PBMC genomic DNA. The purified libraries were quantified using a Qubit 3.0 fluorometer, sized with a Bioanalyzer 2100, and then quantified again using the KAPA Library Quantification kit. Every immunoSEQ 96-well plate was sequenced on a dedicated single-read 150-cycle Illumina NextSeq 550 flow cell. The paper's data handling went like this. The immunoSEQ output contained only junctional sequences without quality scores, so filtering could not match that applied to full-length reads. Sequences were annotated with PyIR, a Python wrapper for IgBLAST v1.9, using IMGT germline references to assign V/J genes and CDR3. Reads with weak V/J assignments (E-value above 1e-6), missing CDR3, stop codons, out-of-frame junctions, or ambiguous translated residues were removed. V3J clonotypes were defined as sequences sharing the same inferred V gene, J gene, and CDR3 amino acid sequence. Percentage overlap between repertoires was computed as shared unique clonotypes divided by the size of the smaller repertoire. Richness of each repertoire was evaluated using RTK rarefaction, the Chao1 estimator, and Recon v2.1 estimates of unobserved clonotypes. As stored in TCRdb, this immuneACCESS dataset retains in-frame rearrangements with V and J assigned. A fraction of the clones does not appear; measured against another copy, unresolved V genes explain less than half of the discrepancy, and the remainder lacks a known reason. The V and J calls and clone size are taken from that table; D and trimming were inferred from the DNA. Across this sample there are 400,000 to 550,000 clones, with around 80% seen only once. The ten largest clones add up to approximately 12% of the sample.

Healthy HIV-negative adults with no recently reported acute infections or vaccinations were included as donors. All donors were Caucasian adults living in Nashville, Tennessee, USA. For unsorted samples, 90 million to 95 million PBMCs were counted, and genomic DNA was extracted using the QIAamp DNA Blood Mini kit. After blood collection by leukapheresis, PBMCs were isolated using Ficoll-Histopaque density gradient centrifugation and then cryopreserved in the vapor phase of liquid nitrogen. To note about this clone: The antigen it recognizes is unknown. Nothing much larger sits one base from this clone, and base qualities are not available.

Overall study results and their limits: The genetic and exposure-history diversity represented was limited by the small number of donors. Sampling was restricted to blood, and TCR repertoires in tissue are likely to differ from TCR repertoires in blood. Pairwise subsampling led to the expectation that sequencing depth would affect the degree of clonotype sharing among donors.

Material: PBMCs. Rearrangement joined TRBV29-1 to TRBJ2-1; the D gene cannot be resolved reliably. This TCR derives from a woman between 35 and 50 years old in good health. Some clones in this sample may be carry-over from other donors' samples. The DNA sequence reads TGCAGCGTTGCTACCAGTCGAAATGAGCAGTTCTTC. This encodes CSVATSRNEQFF.